These T cell receptor beta chains were read from a single sample in a study of radiation and T cells in renal cell carcinoma. Measured with immunoSEQ multiplex PCR; TCRdb has only the in-frame clones, and not every one. The profile shows some 100,000 clones, 70% to 85% of them singletons. The sample consisted of blood, taken from a patient whose treatment included radiotherapy and nephrectomy. These receptors were taken from a man aged 55 to 69 with renal cell carcinoma. The CDR3 runs from the conserved cysteine through the conserved F or W. Fields, in order: V gene, clone size, J gene, D gene, CDR3 DNA, CDR3 protein. D genes are given only for firm matches. Expanded clones get a size class; other rows say once, few or many, or leave the size out.

>TRBV13|NA|TRBJ1-4|NA
TGTGCCAGCAGCTACTGGGACGCCCGGAGGAATGAAAAACTGTTTTTT
CASSYWDARRNEKLFF
>TRBV7-2|NA|TRBJ2-7|NA
TGTGCCAGCAGCTTAATAACAGGCCTAGCCTACGAGCAGTACTTC
CASSLITGLAYEQYF
>TRBV7-7|NA|TRBJ2-2|NA
TGTGCCAGCAGCTTAAGCCCTATTGCGGGAAAGAACACCGGGGAGCTGTTTTTT
CASSLSPIAGKNTGELFF
>TRBV14|few|TRBJ2-5|NA
TGTGCCAGCAGCCAAGAGGGTTTCGGTAGGGGAAGGCAGTACTTC
CASSQEGFGRGRQYF
>TRBV6-1|NA|TRBJ1-3|NA
TGTGCCAGCAGTGAAGTACCCCTGGCGAGCTCTGGAAACACCATATATTTT
CASSEVPLASSGNTIYF
>TRBV15|NA|TRBJ2-7|TRBD2
TGTGCCACCAGCAGAGATAGGCTGGCGGGAGGGAGTTACGAGCAGTACTTC
CATSRDRLAGGSYEQYF
>TRBV11-2|NA|TRBJ2-1|TRBD1
TGTGCCAGCAGCCTGGGACAGAGCCTTATCAATGAGCAGTTCTTC
CASSLGQSLINEQFF
>TRBV2|NA|TRBJ1-2|NA
TGTGCCAGCAGTGAAGTGAGAGGGGTTCGTGGCTACACCTTC
CASSEVRGVRGYTF
>TRBV28|NA|TRBJ1-2|NA
TGTGCCAGCAGTTATTCGCTACAGACTAACTATGGCTACACCTTC
CASSYSLQTNYGYTF
>TRBV27|many|TRBJ2-7|TRBD1
TGTGCCAGCAGAGGAACAGGGGCGCAGGCCTACGAGCAGTACTTC
CASRGTGAQAYEQYF
>TRBV6-5|few|TRBJ1-4|TRBD1
TGTGCCAGCAGTTTTTACAGGGGGAGAAATGAAAAACTGTTTTTT
CASSFYRGRNEKLFF
>TRBV29-1|once|TRBJ2-1|NA
TGCAGCGGGGACCTAACTTTCGGCAATGAGCAGTTCTTC
CSGDLTFGNEQFF
>TRBV11-2|NA|TRBJ1-2|NA
TGTGCCAGCAGCTTCCACAGGACCAAGAAGTATGGCTACACCTTC
CASSFHRTKKYGYTF
>TRBV9|few|TRBJ2-3|TRBD2
TGTGCCAGCAGCTCCCCAGCGGGACTCACAGATACGCAGTATTTT
CASSSPAGLTDTQYF
>TRBV20-1|NA|TRBJ2-7|NA
TGCAGTGTTATACAACAGGTCGAGCAGTACTTC
CSVIQQVEQYF
>TRBV9|NA|TRBJ2-1|TRBD2
TGTGCCAGCAGCGCTAGAACTAGCGGGAGTACGAATGAGCAGTTCTTC
CASSARTSGSTNEQFF
>TRBV19|NA|TRBJ2-5|NA
TGTGCCAGTAGTCCCCGGGCCCTTAGGGAAGAGACCCAGTACTTC
CASSPRALREETQYF
>TRBV5-1|NA|TRBJ2-7|NA
TGCGCCAGCAGCGCGGGACTCCTTAGGTACGAGCAGTACTTC
CASSAGLLRYEQYF
>TRBV7-8|NA|TRBJ2-7|NA
TGTGCCAGCAGCTTCGTAGGGGACTCGCAGTACTTC
CASSFVGDSQYF
>TRBV6-1|NA|TRBJ2-7|NA
TGTGCCAGCAGTGAACAGGATGCGAGCTCCTACGAGCAGTACTTC
CASSEQDASSYEQYF
>TRBV2|NA|TRBJ2-5|NA
TGTGCCAGCAGTGGCCTTATTCGGGAGACCCAGTACTTC
CASSGLIRETQYF
>TRBV7-8|NA|TRBJ2-2|TRBD2
TGTGCCAGCAGCCGACTAGCGGGAAGGGCCGGGGAGCTGTTTTTT
CASSRLAGRAGELFF
>TRBV2|NA|TRBJ2-5|TRBD2
TGTGCCAGCAGTGAAGTTAGAGCGGGAGGTCAAGAGACCCAGTACTTC
CASSEVRAGGQETQYF
>TRBV15|NA|TRBJ2-1|TRBD2
TGTGCCACCAGGGGACTAGCGGGAGTTGGGGAGCAGTTCTTC
CATRGLAGVGEQFF
>TRBV7-8|few|TRBJ2-2|TRBD2
TGTGCCAGCAGCTTAGTTCGGAGCGGGACTACGGGGACCGGGGAGCTGTTTTTT
CASSLVRSGTTGTGELFF
>TRBV2|NA|TRBJ2-2|NA
TGTGCCAGCAGGGACCGCCTGAACACCGGGGAGCTGTTTTTT
CASRDRLNTGELFF
>TRBV6-5|NA|TRBJ2-5|NA
TGTGCCAGCAGTTACTCGGAAGGGCAGACCCAGTACTTC
CASSYSEGQTQYF
>TRBV9|NA|TRBJ2-1|TRBD2
TGTGCCAGCAGCGTAGAAGCGGGAGTGGATGAGCAGTTCTTC
CASSVEAGVDEQFF
>TRBV5-1|NA|TRBJ2-1|NA
TGCGCCAGCAGCTTGGCAGTACAGGGCGGGGAGCAGTTCTTC
CASSLAVQGGEQFF
>TRBV11-2|NA|TRBJ2-1|TRBD2
TGTGCCAGCAGCTCCACCTTACCGGGACTAGCAAAGTCCTACAATGAGCAGTTCTTC
CASSSTLPGLAKSYNEQFF
>TRBV19|NA|TRBJ2-1|TRBD2
TGTGCCAGTAGATTCCAAACTAGCGGGAATGAGCAGTTCTTC
CASRFQTSGNEQFF
>TRBV19|NA|TRBJ1-2|NA
TGTGCCAGTAGTATTTTGGACAGCTATGGCTACACCTTC
CASSILDSYGYTF
>TRBV7-2|NA|TRBJ2-3|NA
TGTGCCAGCAGCTTTGGGCGGAACACAGATACGCAGTATTTT
CASSFGRNTDTQYF
>TRBV4-1|once|TRBJ1-5|NA
TGCGCCAGCAGCCAAGGGGACATCGGAGGGCCCCAGCATTTT
CASSQGDIGGPQHF
>TRBV11-3|NA|TRBJ2-7|TRBD1
TGTGCCAGCAGCCACCGGGACAGGTTCTACGAGCAGTACTTC
CASSHRDRFYEQYF
>TRBV28|once|TRBJ2-7|NA
TGTGCCAGCGCACAAAGGTTACCTTACGAGCAGTACTTC
CASAQRLPYEQYF
>TRBV9|once|TRBJ2-1|TRBD1
TGTGCCAGCAGCGTAGTTTCTGACAGGGTGCAGTTCTTC
CASSVVSDRVQFF
>TRBV5-1|NA|TRBJ2-2|NA
TGCGCCAGCAGCCCTCAGGCGCTGGGAACCGGGGAGCTGTTTTTT
CASSPQALGTGELFF
>TRBV9|few|TRBJ1-2|TRBD1
TGTGCCAGCAGCGTAGTGATCTGGGTGACAGGGCTAGACACCTTC
CASSVVIWVTGLDTF
>TRBV5-1|NA|TRBJ2-1|NA
TGCGCCAGCAGCTTGGATGGAGGCCGTGGGGAGCAGTTCTTC
CASSLDGGRGEQFF
>TRBV5-1|NA|TRBJ2-1|TRBD2
TGCGCCAGCAGCTTAAAAGCGGGAATTGAGCAGTTCTTC
CASSLKAGIEQFF
>TRBV7-2|NA|TRBJ2-4|TRBD2
TGTGCCAGCAGCTTAGCAGTTCCGGGACTAGCGGGCCCAGTAGCCAAAAACATTCAGTACTTC
CASSLAVPGLAGPVAKNIQYF
>TRBV6-1|NA|TRBJ2-5|NA
TGTGCCAGCACGAGTGGGTATGGGACCCAGTACTTC
CASTSGYGTQYF
>TRBV7-2|NA|TRBJ2-2|TRBD2
TGTGCCAGCAGCCCAAGGAGCGGGAGAATCGGCGGGGAGCTGTTTTTT
CASSPRSGRIGGELFF
>TRBV2|NA|TRBJ1-1|NA
TGTGCCAGCAGTGAACAGGGGCGGCGCACTGAAGCTTTCTTT
CASSEQGRRTEAFF
>TRBV15|NA|TRBJ1-3|NA
TGTGCCACCAGCAGAGATCTCGGCAGGGGACCTGGAAACACCATATATTTT
CATSRDLGRGPGNTIYF
>TRBV19|NA|TRBJ2-1|NA
TGTGCCAGTAGTTCAGATTCGCGCTCCTACAATGAGCAGTTCTTC
CASSSDSRSYNEQFF
>TRBV29-1|NA|TRBJ2-7|TRBD1
TGCAGCGTTGAAGGCGATGACAGGGCTGAACCCTACGAGCAGTACTTC
CSVEGDDRAEPYEQYF
>TRBV28|NA|TRBJ1-1|NA
TGTGCCAGCAGGTCACTTCGGACGGAAGCTACGGAAGCTTTCTTT
CASRSLRTEATEAFF
>TRBV7-2|once|TRBJ2-7|NA
TGTGCCAGCAGCAGAGGGGTGTACGGAGAAAACTACGAGCAGTACTTC
CASSRGVYGENYEQYF
>TRBV27|NA|TRBJ2-7|TRBD1
TGTGCCAGCAGCGGGGGACAGGGTTACGAGCAGTACTTC
CASSGGQGYEQYF
>TRBV7-2|NA|TRBJ2-3|TRBD2
TGTGCCAGCAGCTTAGCGGCCCTAGCGGGGACGCAGTATTTT
CASSLAALAGTQYF